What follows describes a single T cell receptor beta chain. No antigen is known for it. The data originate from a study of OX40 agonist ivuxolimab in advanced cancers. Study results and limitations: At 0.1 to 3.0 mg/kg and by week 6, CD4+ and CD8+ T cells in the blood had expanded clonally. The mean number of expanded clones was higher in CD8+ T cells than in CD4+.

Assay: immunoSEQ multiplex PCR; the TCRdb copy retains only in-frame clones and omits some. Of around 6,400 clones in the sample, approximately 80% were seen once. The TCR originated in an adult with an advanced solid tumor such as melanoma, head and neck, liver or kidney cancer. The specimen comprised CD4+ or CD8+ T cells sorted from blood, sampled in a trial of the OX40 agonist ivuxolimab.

The CDR3 DNA sequence: TGCGCCAGCAGCCAAGACGGAAGGGGGCGTGCCACCGGGGAGCTGTTTTTT. It translates to CASSQDGRGRATGELFF. This sequence joins TRBV4-1 and TRBJ2-2, with 7 bases fitting TRBD1. The CDR3 is made up of 17 amino acids. Unmatched junction bases numbered 8, after V lost 0 bases and J lost 4 bases. Germline V gene data show CDR1 as MGHRA and CDR2 as YSYEKL.